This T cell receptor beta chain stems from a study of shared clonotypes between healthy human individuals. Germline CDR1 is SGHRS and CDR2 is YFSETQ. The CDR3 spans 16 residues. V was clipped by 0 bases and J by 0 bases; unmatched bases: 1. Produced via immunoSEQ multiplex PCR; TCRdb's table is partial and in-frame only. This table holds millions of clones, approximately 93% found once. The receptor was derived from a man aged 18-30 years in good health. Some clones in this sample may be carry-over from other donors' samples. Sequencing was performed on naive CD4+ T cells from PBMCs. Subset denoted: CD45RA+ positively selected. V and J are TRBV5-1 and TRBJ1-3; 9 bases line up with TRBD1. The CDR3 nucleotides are TGCGCCAGCAGCTTGGCGGACAGGGGCTCTGGAAACACCATATATTTT. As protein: CASSLADRGSGNTIYF.